This T cell receptor beta chain was identified during a study of blood T cell repertoires in COVID-19. Study context: Samples representing acute and convalescent COVID-19 were sourced from the United States, Italy and Spain. In each case, the material was cDNA or gDNA derived from T cells, B-cell-depleted T cells, or PBMCs.

V dropped 5 bases and J dropped 3 bases, with 20 bases sitting between them. The CDR3 runs 17 residues. Per germline, CDR1 KGHDR and CDR2 SFDVKD. Per the authors' pipeline: Amplification from reference gene primers served as the basis for estimated nucleated cell counts. Produced via immunoSEQ multiplex PCR; TCRdb's table is partial and in-frame only. From that table come the V and J calls and clone size; the DNA was used to work out D and trimming. The data contain about 220,000 clones, about 85% of them singletons. This clone was detected once. This TCR was recovered from a man between 45 and 60 years old who had recovered from COVID-19. The rearrangement uses TRBV24-1 and TRBJ2-3; no definite D call. The sequencing input was peripheral blood. The CDR3 spells CATSAPIGGAYTDTQYF. The CDR3 nucleotides are TGTGCCACCAGTGCCCCTATTGGCGGTGCCTATACAGATACGCAGTATTTT.